These T cell receptor beta chains were read from a single sample in a study of blood T cells in healthy people across ages. TCRdb fed the 5' RACE reads into MiXCR, producing one record per CDR3 protein. The repertoire holds some 800,000 distinct CDR3 sequences, 40% to 50% seen once, with nearly 20% in the top ten. Material: blood. The receptors come from a man aged 55 to 69 in good health. The CDR3 runs from the conserved cysteine through the conserved F or W. The D gene is left open where the match is weak. Clone size appears in some rows only: once, few, many, or a class for an expanded clone.

CDR3 DNA	CDR3 protein	clone size	V gene	J gene	D gene
TGTGCCAGCAGCTTAGGTTGGGTCGCCTACGAGCAGTACTTC	CASSLGWVAYEQYF	few	TRBV7-2	TRBJ2-7	-
TGCGCCAGCAGCCTAAGACTAGCGGGGGGCTATTACAATGAGCAGTACTTC	CASSLRLAGGYYNEQYF	-	TRBV4-3	TRBJ2-7	TRBD2
TGTGCCAGCAGCTTAGTCCAACTAAATGGCTACACCTTC	CASSLVQLNGYTF	few	TRBV7-9	TRBJ1-2	-
TGCAGTGCAACAGGCCCGACCATCGTTTACAATGAGCAGTTCTTC	CSATGPTIVYNEQFF	-	TRBV20-1	TRBJ2-1	-
TGTGCCATCAGTGTACAGGGACAAGAGACCCAGTACTTC	CAISVQGQETQYF	few	TRBV10-3	TRBJ2-5	-
TGTGCCAGCAGTTACGGGACAGGTCCGTATGAGACCCAGTACTTC	CASSYGTGPYETQYF	-	TRBV6-6	TRBJ2-5	TRBD1
TGCAGTCCCGCGGCAGGGATGAATGAGCAGTTCTTC	CSPAAGMNEQFF	few	TRBV20-1	TRBJ2-1	-
TGCAGTGCTAGAGTCAGGGCCGGGACAACTAATGAAAAACTGTTTTTT	CSARVRAGTTNEKLFF	-	TRBV20-1	TRBJ1-4	-
TGTGCCAGCAGCGTTACAGGGGTCGTAACCTACGAGCAGTACTTC	CASSVTGVVTYEQYF	-	TRBV9	TRBJ2-7	TRBD1
TGTGCCAGCAGTTTAGGCCCTGGGAAGCAGTACTTC	CASSLGPGKQYF	-	TRBV12-3/TRBV12-4	TRBJ2-5	-
TGTGCCACCAGTGATTCAGGGGGACTGAACTACGAGCAGTACTTC	CATSDSGGLNYEQYF	few	TRBV24-1	TRBJ2-7	-
TGCGCCAGCAGCCAACCAGATTCCTACAATGAGCAGTTCTTC	CASSQPDSYNEQFF	few	TRBV4-3	TRBJ2-1	-
TGTGCCTGGAGTGTATCGGACTTATCCTACAATGAGCAGTTCTTC	CAWSVSDLSYNEQFF	-	TRBV30	TRBJ2-1	-
TGTGCCAGCGGTCCGGACAGGGCTTCTAACTATGGCTACACCTTC	CASGPDRASNYGYTF	-	TRBV5-4	TRBJ1-2	TRBD1
TGTGCCAGCAGTAAAGACCCAACTAGCACAGATACGCAGTATTTT	CASSKDPTSTDTQYF	-	TRBV6-6	TRBJ2-3	-
TGTGCCAGCAGTTTGAGGGTGGGAGAGCAGTTCTTC	CASSLRVGEQFF	-	TRBV12-3/TRBV12-4	TRBJ2-1	-
TGTGCCAGCAGTGAAGGACAGGGGTATTCACCCCTCCACTTT	CASSEGQGYSPLHF	-	TRBV6-1	TRBJ1-6	TRBD1
TGTGCCAGCAGCTACCGCGGGGTTCTGGAGACCCAGTACTTC	CASSYRGVLETQYF	-	TRBV7-2	TRBJ2-5	-
TGTGCCAGCAGCCAGCTCCTACAACTAGCTTATGTTTTCGACGAGCAGTACTTC	CASSQLLQLAYVFDEQYF	few	TRBV7-4	TRBJ2-7	-
TGCAGTGCTAGCCGCTCGGGGTCCGGGACCCAGTACTTC	CSASRSGSGTQYF	many	TRBV20-1	TRBJ2-5	-
TGCGCCAGCAGCACTTCCGGGACTAGCGGGGGGTACAATGGGCAGTTCTTC	CASSTSGTSGGYNGQFF	-	TRBV5-1	TRBJ2-1	TRBD2
TGTGCCAGCAGCGTAGGGCTAGCGAGAAACACAGATACGCAGTATTTT	CASSVGLARNTDTQYF	-	TRBV9	TRBJ2-3	-
TGTGCCAGTAGTATACAGGGGGCCTACTCCTACGAGCAGTACTTC	CASSIQGAYSYEQYF	-	TRBV19	TRBJ2-7	TRBD1
TGTGCCAGCAGGGGACAGGGGGCATTCATTGGGTCCTACGAGCAGTACTTC	CASRGQGAFIGSYEQYF	few	TRBV6-6	TRBJ2-7	TRBD1
TGTGCCAGCATCATGAACACTGAAGCTTTCTTT	CASIMNTEAFF	-	TRBV6-5	TRBJ1-1	-
TGTGCCAGCACCAGGACTCCCGAGCATGAGCAGTTCTTC	CASTRTPEHEQFF	many	TRBV6-4	TRBJ2-1	-